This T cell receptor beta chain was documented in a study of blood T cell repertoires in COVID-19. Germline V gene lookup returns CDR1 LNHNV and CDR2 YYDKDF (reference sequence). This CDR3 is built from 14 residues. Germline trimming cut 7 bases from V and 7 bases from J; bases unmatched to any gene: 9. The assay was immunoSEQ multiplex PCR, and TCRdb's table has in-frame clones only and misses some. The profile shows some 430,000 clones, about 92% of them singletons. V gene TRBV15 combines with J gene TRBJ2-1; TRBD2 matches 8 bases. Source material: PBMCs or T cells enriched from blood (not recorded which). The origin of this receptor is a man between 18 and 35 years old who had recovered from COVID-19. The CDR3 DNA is TGTGCCACCACGAGCGGGGGAAAAAGTAATGAGCAGTTCTTC. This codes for CATTSGGKSNEQFF.